The TCR beta chain described here comes from a study of Ad26.COV2.S vaccination and SARS-CoV-2 variants. Study-wide background: The Ad26.COV2.S arm of the COV1001 trial was where the donor was placed. Participants got Ad26.COV2.S intramuscularly, once or twice 56 days apart. Study results and caveats: Vaccinees and placebo recipients showed similar non-spike TCR breadth.

For this clone: Its antigen is unknown.

The method was immunoSEQ multiplex PCR; TCRdb's version includes in-frame clones alone and lacks a portion of them. The table includes approximately 240,000 clones, around nine tenths detected once. Treatment specified: some 20 received Ad26.COV2.S at low or high dose, single or two shots; several received placebo; per-sample allocation not given. Collection of samples fell on day 63 after the first vaccine or placebo injection. The CDR3 is made up of 13 amino acids. The V and J ends lost 3 bases and 2 bases respectively, with 8 bases between them. CDR1 and CDR2 (germline): SGHAT, FQNNGV. J is TRBJ2-7 and V is TRBV11-2; weak D call: TRBD2 (5 bases). The receptor's source is a person aged 18-60 years who received the Ad26.COV2.S COVID-19 vaccine or a placebo. Specimen: peripheral blood, collected in a trial of Ad26.COV2.S vaccine versus placebo. The CDR3 spells CASSFGIPYEQYF. The CDR3 nucleotides read TGTGCCAGCAGCTTCGGGATTCCCTACGAGCAGTACTTC.